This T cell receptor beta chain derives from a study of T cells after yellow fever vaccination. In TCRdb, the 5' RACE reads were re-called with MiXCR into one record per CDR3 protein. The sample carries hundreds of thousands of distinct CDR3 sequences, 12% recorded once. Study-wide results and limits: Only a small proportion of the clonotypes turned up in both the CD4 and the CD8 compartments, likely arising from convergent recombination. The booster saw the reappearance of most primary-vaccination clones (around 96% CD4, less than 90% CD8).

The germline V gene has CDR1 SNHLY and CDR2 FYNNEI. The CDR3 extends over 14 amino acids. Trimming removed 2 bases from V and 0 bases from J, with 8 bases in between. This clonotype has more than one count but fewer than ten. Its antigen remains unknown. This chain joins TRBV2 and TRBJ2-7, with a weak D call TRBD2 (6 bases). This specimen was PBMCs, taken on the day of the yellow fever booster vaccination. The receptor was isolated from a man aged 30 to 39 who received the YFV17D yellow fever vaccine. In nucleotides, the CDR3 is TGTGCCAGCAGTGAACGGAGGGTCTCCTACGAGCAGTACTTC. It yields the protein CASSERRVSYEQYF.